This TCR beta chain was obtained from a study of cytomegalovirus exposure and HLA in healthy donors. Findings and limits, study-wide: According to a subsequent analysis, TCR clusters from the first cohort were inclined to appear together in the roughly 130 validation repertoires. TCR beta chains numbering 150 to 200 were designated cytomegalovirus-associated. Researchers reported that a few CMV-associated chains were confirmed in vitro as CMV antigen-specific.

Libraries were prepared by immunoSEQ multiplex PCR; TCRdb keeps only in-frame clonotypes and omits some of them. The sample carries about 71,000 clones, about 94% recorded once. The donors were part of the validation cohort, which consisted of some 120 subjects and was separate from the first cohort of roughly 620 subjects. The CDR3 runs 16 residues. Germline CDR1 and CDR2: SGHAT and FQNNGV. To note about this clone: Its antigen remains unidentified. At one end the junction does not follow the germline gene, possibly because of a read error.

The sequenced sample was PBMCs. J is TRBJ2-1 and V is TRBV11-2, with D possibly being TRBD2 (7 bases). The receptor's source is a man aged 18 to 30 in good health and CMV-seropositive. CDR3 DNA: TGTGCCAGCAGCTTCGCGACGGCGGGGGCCTACGATGAGCAGTTCTTC. Encoded protein: CASSFATAGAYDEQFF.